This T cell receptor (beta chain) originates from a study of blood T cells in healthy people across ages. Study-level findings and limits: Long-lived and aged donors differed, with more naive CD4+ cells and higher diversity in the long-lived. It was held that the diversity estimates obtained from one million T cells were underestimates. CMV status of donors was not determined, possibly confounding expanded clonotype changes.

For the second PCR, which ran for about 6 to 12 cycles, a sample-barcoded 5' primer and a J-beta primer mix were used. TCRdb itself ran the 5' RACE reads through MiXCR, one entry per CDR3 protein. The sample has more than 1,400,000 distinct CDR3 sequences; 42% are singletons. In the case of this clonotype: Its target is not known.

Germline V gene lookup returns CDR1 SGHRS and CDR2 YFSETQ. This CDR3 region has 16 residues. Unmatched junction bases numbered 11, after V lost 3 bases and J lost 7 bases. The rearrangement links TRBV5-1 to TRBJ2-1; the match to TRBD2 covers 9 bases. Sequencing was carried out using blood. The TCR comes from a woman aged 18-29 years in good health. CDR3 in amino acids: CASSSSVAGGPNEQFF. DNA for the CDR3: TGCGCCAGCAGCTCTTCTGTGGCGGGAGGGCCGAATGAGCAGTTCTTC. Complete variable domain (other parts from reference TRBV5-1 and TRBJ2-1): KAGVTQTPRYLIKTRGQQVTLSCSPISGHRSVSWYQQTPGQGLQFLFEYFSETQRNKGNFPGRFSGRQFSNSRSEMNVSTLELGDSALYLCASSSSVAGGPNEQFFGPGTRLTVL.